The rows below give T cell receptor beta chains drawn from one sample of a study of blood T cells in healthy people across ages. In TCRdb, the 5' RACE reads were re-called with MiXCR into one record per CDR3 protein. Among 1.5 million or so distinct CDR3 sequences listed, approximately 42% were seen once. Sequenced input: blood. The receptors originated from a young woman in good health. CDR3s include the opening cysteine and the closing phenylalanine or tryptophan. A D gene is named only where the DNA matches it firmly. The size field is filled for only some rows; it gives once, few, many or a size class.

>NA|TRBJ2-7|TRBV6-1|TRBD2
TGTGCCAGCATGGTGACTAGCGGGGGGGGCGCCTACGAGCAGTACTTC
CASMVTSGGGAYEQYF
>NA|TRBJ2-3|TRBV20-1|TRBD1
TGCAGTGCAATACTACAGGGGGCGCAGACAGATACGCAGTATTTT
CSAILQGAQTDTQYF
>NA|TRBJ1-4|TRBV4-1|NA
TGCGCCAGCAGCCAAGATCGGTCAGATAATGAAAAACTGTTTTTT
CASSQDRSDNEKLFF
>NA|TRBJ2-5|TRBV27|TRBD2
TGTGCCAGCAGTAAATACTCCGGGACTAGCGGGGGGAGCGTACAAGAGACCCAGTACTTC
CASSKYSGTSGGSVQETQYF
>few|TRBJ1-2|TRBV12-3/TRBV12-4|TRBD1
TGTGCCAGCAGGTACAGGGGAAACTATGGCTACACCTTC
CASRYRGNYGYTF
>NA|TRBJ2-3|TRBV6-1|TRBD1
TGTGCCAGCACTCCTGGGACAGGGGTCACAGATACGCAGTATTTT
CASTPGTGVTDTQYF
>NA|TRBJ2-5|TRBV27|NA
TGTGCCACCCGAACACTAGACGGGGAGACCCAGTACTTC
CATRTLDGETQYF
>NA|TRBJ2-1|TRBV12-3/TRBV12-4|TRBD2
TGTGCCGGCAGTCTAGCGGGGGGTCGTTCCAATGAGCAGTTCTTC
CAGSLAGGRSNEQFF
>few|TRBJ2-1|TRBV6-6|NA
TGTGCCAGCCAGACGGGAGTGAGGAATGAGCAGTTCTTC
CASQTGVRNEQFF
>few|TRBJ1-1|TRBV6-5|NA
TGTGCCAGCAGTTACACACAGAGCCAGGACCCGAACACTGAAGCTTTCTTT
CASSYTQSQDPNTEAFF
>few|TRBJ2-7|TRBV4-2|NA
TGTGCCAGCAGCCAAGACGCCCGAGAGCAGTACTTC
CASSQDAREQYF
>NA|TRBJ1-2|TRBV4-1|NA
TGCGCCAGCAGCTTCTCACCGGGAGACGGCTATGGCTACACCTTC
CASSFSPGDGYGYTF